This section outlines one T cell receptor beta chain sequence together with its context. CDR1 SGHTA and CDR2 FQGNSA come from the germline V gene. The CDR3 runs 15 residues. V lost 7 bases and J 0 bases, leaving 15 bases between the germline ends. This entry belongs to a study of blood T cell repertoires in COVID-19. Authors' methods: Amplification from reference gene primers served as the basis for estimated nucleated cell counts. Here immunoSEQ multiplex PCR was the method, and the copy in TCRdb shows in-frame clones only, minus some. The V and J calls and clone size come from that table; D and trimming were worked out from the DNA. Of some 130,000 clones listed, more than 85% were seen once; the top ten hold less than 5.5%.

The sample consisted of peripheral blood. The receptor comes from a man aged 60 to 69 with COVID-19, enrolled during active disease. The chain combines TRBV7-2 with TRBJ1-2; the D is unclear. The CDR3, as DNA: TGTGCCAGCACCCGGGAAGTCTATTCTAACTATGGCTACACCTTC. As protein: CASTREVYSNYGYTF.